These T cell receptor beta chains were read from a single sample in a study of blood T cell repertoires in COVID-19. Repertoires were generated with immunoSEQ multiplex PCR, while TCRdb's copy carries only in-frame clones and drops some. This sample has about 320,000 clones, with roughly 90% found just once. Sequenced: peripheral blood. Source of these receptors: a man younger than 35 who had recovered from COVID-19. The CDR3 runs from the conserved cysteine through the conserved F or W. The D gene is left open where the match is weak. Some rows mark clone size as missing; the rest say once, few, many or name a class of expanded clone.

abundance	d_gene	v_gene	j_gene	CDR3aa	CDR3nt
NA	NA	TRBV12-3/TRBV12-4	TRBJ1-2	CASSDRSYGYTF	TGTGCCAGCAGTGACAGGAGCTATGGCTACACCTTC
NA	NA	TRBV3-1/TRBV3-2	TRBJ1-5	CASSLELGPGTAQHF	TGTGCCAGCAGCCTCGAATTGGGGCCAGGTACAGCCCAGCATTTT
NA	NA	TRBV3-1/TRBV3-2	TRBJ2-6	CASSQLGVGANVLTF	TGTGCCAGCAGCCAACTAGGGGTTGGGGCCAACGTCCTGACTTTC
NA	NA	TRBV7-6	TRBJ1-3	CASSLNPSAQGEAGNTIYF	TGTGCCAGCAGCCTAAATCCTTCGGCTCAGGGTGAGGCGGGAAACACCATATATTTT
NA	NA	TRBV5-1	TRBJ2-3	CASTERPNTDTQYF	TGCGCCAGCACTGAGCGACCCAACACAGATACGCAGTATTTT
NA	TRBD1	TRBV5-1	TRBJ1-2	CASKTGVNGYTF	TGCGCCAGCAAGACAGGGGTAAATGGCTACACCTTC
few	TRBD1	TRBV5-4	TRBJ1-5	CASSLAGGGQPQHF	TGTGCCAGCAGCTTGGCAGGGGGCGGTCAGCCCCAGCATTTT
NA	NA	TRBV27	TRBJ2-2	CASSPSNTGELFF	TGTGCCAGCAGTCCCTCGAACACCGGGGAGCTGTTTTTT
NA	NA	TRBV27	TRBJ2-5	CASSLSNYAGETQYF	TGTGCCAGCAGTTTATCGAATTACGCAGGGGAGACCCAGTACTTC
NA	TRBD2	TRBV4-2	TRBJ2-7	CASSQGLAGYEQYF	TGTGCCAGCAGCCAAGGGCTAGCGGGCTACGAGCAGTACTTC
once	TRBD2	TRBV3-1/TRBV3-2	TRBJ2-1	CASSLLAGGGDNEQFF	TGTGCCAGCAGCCTTCTAGCGGGGGGCGGGGACAATGAGCAGTTCTTC
NA	TRBD2	TRBV27	TRBJ2-5	CASSLRGGETQYF	TGTGCCAGCAGTCTCCGGGGGGGAGAGACCCAGTACTTC
few	TRBD1	TRBV9	TRBJ1-6	CASSVLGDSNSPLHF	TGTGCCAGCAGCGTCCTAGGGGACAGTAATTCACCCCTCCACTTT
NA	TRBD2	TRBV10-2	TRBJ2-3	CASRTWLAGATDTQYF	TGCGCCAGCAGAACTTGGCTAGCGGGAGCCACAGATACGCAGTATTTT
NA	TRBD1	TRBV5-1	TRBJ1-1	CASSSGGITEAFF	TGCGCCAGCAGCTCAGGGGGCATCACTGAAGCTTTCTTT
NA	TRBD2	TRBV7-7	TRBJ2-5	CASNKGLAGVGETQYF	TGTGCCAGCAACAAGGGACTAGCGGGAGTAGGGGAGACCCAGTACTTC
once	NA	TRBV19	TRBJ1-3	CASSTPPGTSSGNTIYF	TGTGCCAGTAGTACCCCCCCGGGAACCAGCTCTGGAAACACCATATATTTT
NA	NA	TRBV19	TRBJ1-1	CASSIVQGMNTEAFF	TGTGCCAGTAGTATAGTTCAGGGGATGAACACTGAAGCTTTCTTT
NA	TRBD2	TRBV5-4	TRBJ2-5	CASSGSGGGETQYF	TGTGCCAGCAGCGGAAGCGGGGGAGGCGAGACCCAGTACTTC
NA	NA	TRBV18	TRBJ1-1	CASSPLDTGTTNTEAFF	TGTGCCAGCTCACCATTAGACACCGGGACAACGAACACTGAAGCTTTCTTT